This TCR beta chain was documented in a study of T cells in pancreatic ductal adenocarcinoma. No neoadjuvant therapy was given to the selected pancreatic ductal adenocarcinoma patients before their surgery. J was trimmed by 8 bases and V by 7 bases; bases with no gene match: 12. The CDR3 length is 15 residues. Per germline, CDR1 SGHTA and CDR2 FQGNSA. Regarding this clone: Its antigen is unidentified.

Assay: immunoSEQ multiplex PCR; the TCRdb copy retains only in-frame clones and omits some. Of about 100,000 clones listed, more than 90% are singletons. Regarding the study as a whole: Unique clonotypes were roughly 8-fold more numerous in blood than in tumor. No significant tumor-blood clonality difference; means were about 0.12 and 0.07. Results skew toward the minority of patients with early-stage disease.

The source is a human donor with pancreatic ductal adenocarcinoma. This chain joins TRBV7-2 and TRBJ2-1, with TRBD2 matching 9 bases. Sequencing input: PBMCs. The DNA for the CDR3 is TGTGCCAGCAACAAACGTATAGCGGGAGCCGATGAGCAGTTCTTC. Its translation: CASNKRIAGADEQFF. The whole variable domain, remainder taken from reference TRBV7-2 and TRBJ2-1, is GAGVSQSPSNKVTEKGKDVELRCDPISGHTALYWYRQSLGQGLEFLIYFQGNSAPDKSGLPSDRFSAERTGGSVSTLTIQRTQQEDSAVYLCASNKRIAGADEQFFGPGTRLTVL.